This T cell receptor beta chain was profiled in a study of CD8 T cells in ankylosing spondylitis. Whole-study findings and limits: Clones tied to disease were said to be significantly enriched in matched ankylosing spondylitis synovial fluid. Disease-linked clones proved CD8+ and comparatively uncommon in peripheral blood.

This clonotype was seen at least ten times. As yet, its antigen is unknown. The CDR3 has 17 amino acids. The junction had 9 bases not matched to a gene; V was cut back by 0 bases and J by 6 bases. The germline V gene has CDR1 LGHNA and CDR2 YSLEER. Using quantitative 5'-RACE with molecular barcodes, the authors made TCR beta libraries. TCRdb redid the calling of the 5' RACE reads with MiXCR, one entry per CDR3 protein. Seen here are around 150,000 distinct CDR3 sequences, around a tenth observed once, and the top ten hold 25% to 30%. The clonotype comes from a male donor with ankylosing spondylitis or in good health (not recorded which). Sequenced input: blood, either unsorted or a sorted T cell fraction (not recorded which). V and J are TRBV4-3 and TRBJ2-4, with TRBD2 matching over 9 bases. CDR3 sequence: CASSQDAAGGLGNIQYF. In DNA form, the CDR3 reads TGCGCCAGCAGCCAAGATGCGGCGGGGGGGCTTGGAAACATTCAGTACTTC.